The source of this T cell receptor beta chain is a study of blood T cell repertoires in COVID-19. Background on the study: The study drew acute and convalescent COVID-19 samples from the United States, Italy and Spain. PBMCs, B-cell-depleted T cells, or T cells provided the cDNA or gDNA that made up the material.

Trimming cost V 6 bases and J 1 base, with 13 bases left between them. This CDR3 region has 14 residues. CDR1 and CDR2 from the germline V gene are MNHEY and SVGEGT. In the original processing: Estimation of nucleated cell counts relied on the amplification of reference gene primers. Method: immunoSEQ multiplex PCR; TCRdb's copy keeps in-frame clones and lacks some. V, J and clone size are those of that table, while D and trimming were read from the DNA. The data show under 300,000 clones, approximately 87% seen once. The sample taken for sequencing was peripheral blood. The clonotype comes from a man aged 55 to 70 with acute or convalescent COVID-19. The chain carries TRBV6-2 or TRBV6-3 and TRBJ2-7; D might be TRBD1 (5 bases). The CDR3 DNA sequence: TGTGCCAGCAGCCTGATACAGGAATCCTACGAGCAGTACTTC. The encoded protein is CASSLIQESYEQYF.